Listed here are 12 T cell receptor beta chains from one sample, sequenced in a study of blood T cell repertoires in COVID-19. Clones were sequenced by immunoSEQ multiplex PCR, and TCRdb holds only the in-frame ones, with some missing. The table lists around 150,000 clones, 80% to 85% of them singletons. The sample was peripheral blood. Receptor source: a woman aged 55-69 years with active or convalescent COVID-19.

The V gene is TRBV4-1, the J gene TRBJ1-6; no definite D call. Germline-derived CDR1 and CDR2 are MGHRA and YSYEKL. The V end was cut by 8 bases, the J end by 14 bases, with 13 bases between. The CDR3 spans 11 residues. CDR3 in amino acids: CASHGGEALHF. In DNA, the CDR3 is TGCGCCAGCCATGGCGGGGAGGCCCTCCACTTT.

With respect to this clone: The junction differs from germline at one of its ends, possibly a read error. V is TRBV9 and J is TRBJ2-5; a weak D match, TRBD1 (6 bases). Germline assignment: CDR1 SGDLS and CDR2 YYNGEE. There are 13 residues in the CDR3. The CDR3 loop reads CASSVDREESQYF. In DNA form, the CDR3 reads TGTGCCAGCAGCGTAGACAGGGAAGAGAGCCAGTACTTC.

This clone was seen just once. The V gene is TRBV5-6, the J gene TRBJ2-6, with D possibly TRBD1 on 5 matching bases. This CDR3 is 15 amino acids long. Germline V gives CDR1 SGHDT, CDR2 YYEEEE. The V and J ends lost 0 bases and 2 bases respectively, with 6 bases between them. In DNA form, the CDR3 reads TGTGCCAGCAGCTTGGGGGGCGCTGGGGCCAACGTCCTGACTTTC. This codes for CASSLGGAGANVLTF.

The V call is TRBV24-1, the J call TRBJ2-7; TRBD2 agrees at 14 bases. The CDR3 is made up of 18 amino acids. The V segment lost 2 bases and the J segment 4 bases; nucleotides outside the gene matches: 9. Germline CDR1 KGHDR, CDR2 SFDVKD. The CDR3 here is CATSDSSGTSGRVYEQYF. The CDR3 coding sequence is TGTGCCACCAGTGATTCCTCCGGGACTAGCGGGAGAGTATACGAGCAGTACTTC.

This rearrangement joins TRBV28 to TRBJ1-1; maybe TRBD1 (6 bases). This CDR3 is built from 13 residues. The germline gives CDR1 MDHEN, CDR2 SYDVKM. The ends were cut back, 10 bases at V and 3 bases at J, with 15 bases in the middle. In DNA form, the CDR3 reads TGTGCCACCGAACAGGGAAGGGACACTGAAGCTTTCTTT. Translated: CATEQGRDTEAFF. The full variable domain, in which reference TRBV28 and TRBJ1-1 provide the parts outside the CDR3, is DVKVTQSSRYLVKRTGEKVFLECVQDMDHENMFWYRQDPGLGLRLIYFSYDVKMKEKGDIPEGYSVSREKKERFSLILESASTNQTSMYLCATEQGRDTEAFFGQGTRLTVV.

The chain employs TRBV6-5 and TRBJ1-4; D remains unclear. Germline CDR1 and CDR2: MNHEY and SVGAGI. Trimming removed 6 bases at V and 6 bases at J, with 8 bases between. This CDR3 spans 12 amino acids. In nucleotides, the CDR3 is TGTGCCAGCAGGAACGGAGATGAAAAACTGTTTTTT. Its protein is CASRNGDEKLFF.

This chain uses TRBV9 with TRBJ2-2; a weak D match, TRBD1 (5 bases). CDR3 size: 16 residues. Germline CDR1 SGDLS, CDR2 YYNGEE. Trimming left V 1 base short and J 3 bases short, with 13 bases between. The CDR3 DNA reads TGTGCCAGCAGCGTATGGTTGGGCAGGGACACCGGGGAGCTGTTTTTT. This translates into CASSVWLGRDTGELFF.

J is TRBJ2-3 and V is TRBV5-1; 11 bases fit TRBD2. The CDR3 is made up of 17 amino acids. The trim removed 3 bases at V and 2 bases at J, leaving 8 bases unmatched. Germline V gene data show CDR1 as SGHRS and CDR2 as YFSETQ. CDR3: CASSSRTSGGYTDTQYF. CDR3 in DNA: TGCGCCAGCAGCTCCAGAACTAGCGGGGGATACACAGATACGCAGTATTTT.

The chain recombines TRBV29-1 with TRBJ1-2; TRBD1 agrees at 10 bases. Germline CDR1 SQVTM, CDR2 ANQGSEA. The trim removed 4 bases at V and 13 bases at J, leaving 12 bases unmatched. There are 13 residues in the CDR3. The CDR3 bases are TGCAGCGTTGGCGGGACAGGGGCAATGGCTGGCACCTTC. This encodes CSVGGTGAMAGTF.

The gene calls are TRBV5-1 and TRBJ2-3, with 8 bases identical to TRBD1. CDR1 SGHRS and CDR2 YFSETQ come from the germline V gene. V was pared by 4 bases and J by 4 bases, with 11 bases of the junction left unmatched. This CDR3 is 16 amino acids long. The CDR3 nucleotides are TGCGCCAGCAGCCTCCCCTTAGGACAGGGTGCAGATACGCAGTATTTT. Its translation is CASSLPLGQGADTQYF.

The chain recombines TRBV7-9 with TRBJ1-4; D is unclear. Trimming stripped 5 bases from V and 5 bases from J, with 18 bases between. CDR1 SEHNR and CDR2 FQNEAQ come from the germline V gene (reference sequence). The CDR3 extends over 16 amino acids. The DNA for the CDR3 is TGTGCCAGCAGCGCGGCCACCCCTAATCGAAATGAAAAACTGTTTTTT. Its protein product is CASSAATPNRNEKLFF.

J is TRBJ1-2 and V is TRBV5-8; tentative D call: TRBD1 (5 bases). This CDR3 has 15 amino acids. Trimming removed 4 bases from V and 7 bases from J, with 20 bases in between. Germline V gives CDR1 SGHTS, CDR2 YDEGEE. The CDR3 DNA reads as TGTGCCAGCAGCGACCCGCGGGGGGTTCGGGGTGGCTACACCTTC. Protein: CASSDPRGVRGGYTF. Using reference TRBV5-8 and TRBJ1-2 for the parts outside the CDR3, the full variable domain is EAGVTQSPTHLIKTRGQQATLRCSPISGHTSVYWYQQALGLGLQFLLWYDEGEERNRGNFPPRFSGRQFPNYSSELNVNALELEDSALYLCASSDPRGVRGGYTFGSGTRLTVV.